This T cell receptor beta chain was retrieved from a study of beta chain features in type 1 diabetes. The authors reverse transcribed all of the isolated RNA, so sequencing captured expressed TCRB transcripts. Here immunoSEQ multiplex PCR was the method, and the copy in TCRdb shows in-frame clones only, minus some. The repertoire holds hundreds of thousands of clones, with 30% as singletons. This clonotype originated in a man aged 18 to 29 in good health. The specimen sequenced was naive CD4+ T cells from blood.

This chain's CDR3 is CASSLYSTTEAFF. The CDR3 bases are TGTGCCAGCAGCTTGTACAGCACCACTGAAGCTTTCTTT. The chain couples TRBV5-6 to TRBJ1-1; D remains unclear. This CDR3 has 13 amino acids. V lost 1 base to trimming and J lost 4 bases, with 8 bases between them. Germline CDR1 and CDR2: SGHDT and YYEEEE.